These T cell receptor beta chains were read from a single sample in a study of blood T cell repertoires in COVID-19. Here immunoSEQ multiplex PCR was the method, and the copy in TCRdb shows in-frame clones only, minus some. The profile shows some 170,000 clones, approximately 93% of them singletons. The specimen was peripheral blood. These receptors came from an older woman with COVID-19, enrolled during active disease. The CDR3 runs from the conserved cysteine through the conserved F or W. A D gene is named only where the DNA matches it firmly.

D gene	V gene	J gene	CDR3 DNA	CDR3 protein
.	TRBV7-3	TRBJ1-1	TGTGCCAGCAGCTTAAAATCCGGGAACACTGAAGCTTTCTTT	CASSLKSGNTEAFF
.	TRBV9	TRBJ2-1	TGTGCCAGCAGCGTAGGTCTAGAGAATGAGCAGTTCTTC	CASSVGLENEQFF
.	TRBV5-1	TRBJ2-2	TGCGCCAGCAGCTTGAGTCTAAAGAACACCGGGGAGCTGTTTTTT	CASSLSLKNTGELFF
.	TRBV19	TRBJ1-2	TGTGCCAGCACTCTGGGGTCTGGAGGCTATGGCTACACCTTC	CASTLGSGGYGYTF
.	TRBV12-3/TRBV12-4	TRBJ2-1	TGTGCCAGCAGTTTAGGAGGGATTGGTGAGCAGTTCTTC	CASSLGGIGEQFF
TRBD1	TRBV11-2	TRBJ2-5	TGTGCCAGCAGCTCCTACAGGGGACAAGAGACCCAGTACTTC	CASSSYRGQETQYF
TRBD1	TRBV5-4	TRBJ1-4	TGTGCCAGCAGCCTCACAGGGGGAGATGAAAAACTGTTTTTT	CASSLTGGDEKLFF
TRBD1	TRBV11-2	TRBJ1-2	TGTGCCAGCAGCATAGACAGGGACTATGGCTACACCTTC	CASSIDRDYGYTF
TRBD1	TRBV6-5	TRBJ1-2	TGTGCCAGCAGGACCGGACAGGGTACCTATGGCTACACCTTC	CASRTGQGTYGYTF
.	TRBV15	TRBJ2-5	TGTGCCACCAGCAGAGAACAAAGAGAGACCCAGTACTTC	CATSREQRETQYF
TRBD1	TRBV4-2	TRBJ1-1	TGTGCCAGCAGCCAAGCGGGACAGTCAGTCACTGAAGCTTTCTTT	CASSQAGQSVTEAFF
TRBD2	TRBV24-1	TRBJ2-1	TGTGCCACCGGGGCGGGGGGGATCTACAATGAGCAGTTCTTC	CATGAGGIYNEQFF
.	TRBV19	TRBJ1-1	TGTGCCAGTAGTACCCGAGGTCGGAACACTGAAGCTTTCTTT	CASSTRGRNTEAFF
.	TRBV4-2	TRBJ2-3	TGTGCCAGCAGCCCGAGAGGGGGTAGCACAGATACGCAGTATTTT	CASSPRGGSTDTQYF
TRBD2	TRBV3-1/TRBV3-2	TRBJ2-1	TGTGCCAGCAGCCGTTCAATTAGCGGGGGGGCCAATGAGCAGTTCTTC	CASSRSISGGANEQFF